These 11 T cell receptor beta chains share one sample of origin, sequenced in a study of blood T cell repertoires in COVID-19. Some clones are missing from TCRdb's copy, which holds only in-frame ones; the method was immunoSEQ multiplex PCR. This table has 70,000 or so clones, approximately 78% appearing once. Sequenced input: peripheral blood. These receptors originate from a human donor in a cohort sampled during active COVID-19.

This clone was seen more than once but under ten times. The rearrangement links TRBV5-6 to TRBJ1-1, with D possibly being TRBD1 (5 bases). The CDR3 is made up of 13 amino acids. Trimming removed 5 bases at V and 1 base at J, with 9 bases between. The V gene's germline CDR1 is SGHDT and CDR2 YYEEEE. CDR3 loop: CASRVRENTEAFF. CDR3 nucleotides: TGTGCCAGCAGAGTCAGGGAGAACACTGAAGCTTTCTTT.

V gene TRBV6-1 combines with J gene TRBJ1-2; TRBD1 might be the D (5 bases). V was pared by 0 bases and J by 7 bases, with 9 bases between. This CDR3 is 13 amino acids long. Germline CDR1 reads MNHNS; CDR2 reads SASEGT. Here the CDR3 reads CASSEALRGGYTF. DNA of the CDR3: TGTGCCAGCAGTGAAGCGCTAAGGGGTGGCTACACCTTC.

The gene calls are TRBV6-5 and TRBJ2-3; TRBD2 agrees at 11 bases. V gave up 7 bases and J gave up 5 bases; unmatched junction bases: 8. The CDR3 runs 15 residues. The germline CDR1 and CDR2 sequences are MNHEY and SVGAGI. Written as DNA, the CDR3 is TGTGCCAGCAAAGATAGCGGGAGGGCCGGAGATACGCAGTATTTT. It specifies CASKDSGRAGDTQYF.

The rearrangement uses TRBV30 and TRBJ1-2; D possibly corresponds to TRBD1 (6 bases). Germline V lookup: CDR1 GTSNPN, CDR2 SVGIG (reference sequence). There are 13 residues in the CDR3. V gave up 2 bases and J gave up 6 bases, with 13 bases separating them. In DNA form, the CDR3 reads TGTGCCTGGAGTACGGGCAGGGGAAATGGCTACACCTTC. It translates to CAWSTGRGNGYTF.

This chain uses TRBV4-2 with TRBJ2-5, with D tentatively TRBD2 (6 bases). The CDR3 is made up of 17 amino acids. V lost 1 base and J lost 5, with 20 bases in between. Germline V CDR1 and CDR2: LGHNA, YNFKEQ. The CDR3: CASSQAGVPGEGETQYF. CDR3 nucleotides: TGTGCCAGCAGCCAAGCAGGAGTACCGGGAGAGGGGGAGACCCAGTACTTC.

The chain links TRBV3-1 (or the pseudogene TRBV3-2) to TRBJ1-4, with 9 bases lining up with TRBD1. Germline V gives CDR1 LGHDT, CDR2 YNNKEL (reference sequence). Unmatched junction bases numbered 7, after V lost 3 bases and J lost 8 bases. The CDR3 totals 15 residues. The CDR3 region is CASSHSDRGAEKLFF. The CDR3 nucleotides read TGTGCCAGCAGCCACAGTGACAGGGGGGCAGAAAAACTGTTTTTT.

The gene calls are TRBV2 and TRBJ2-7, with a weak D call TRBD1 (5 bases). V lost 2 bases to trimming and J lost 4 bases, with 12 bases between them. Germline V gene data show CDR1 as SNHLY and CDR2 as FYNNEI. The CDR3 extends over 14 amino acids. The CDR3 DNA follows: TGTGCCAGCAGTGAATGGGGCTCCCAGTACGAGCAGTACTTC. It codes for CASSEWGSQYEQYF.

The rearrangement joins TRBV27 to TRBJ2-2; tentatively, D is TRBD2 (7 bases). The germline CDR1 and CDR2 sequences are MNHEY and SMNVEV (reference sequence). This CDR3 has 15 amino acids. With 7 bases removed from V and 6 bases from J, the gap between germline ends came to 18 bases. CDR3 in amino acids: CASTKISGGSGELFF. The CDR3 DNA follows: TGTGCCAGCACCAAAATCTCGGGGGGCTCCGGGGAGCTGTTTTTT.

The rearrangement links TRBV30 to TRBJ2-3, with a tentative D call TRBD2 (6 bases). The germline V gene has CDR1 GTSNPN and CDR2 SVGIG (reference sequence). The CDR3 runs 13 residues. Trimming took off 4 bases at V and 8 bases at J, with 16 bases between the two ends. The CDR3 protein is CAWNERSSGTQYF. CDR3 DNA sequence: TGTGCCTGGAACGAGCGGAGTAGCGGTACGCAGTATTTT.

This clone was seen only once. Here the CDR3 reads CASSLRVQETQYF. The CDR3 DNA is TGTGCCAGCAGCTTGCGTGTCCAAGAGACCCAGTACTTC. The chain joins TRBV7-2 to TRBJ2-5, with D hard to call. V lost 3 bases, J lost 1 base, and 6 bases lay in between. The germline V gene encodes CDR1 SGHTA and CDR2 FQGNSA. CDR3 size: 13 residues.

This clone was counted a single time. J is TRBJ2-3 and V is TRBV10-3, with TRBD2 identical over 7 bases. CDR3 length equals 14 residues. V was pared by 3 bases and J by 5 bases, with 5 bases of the junction left unmatched. Looked up from germline, CDR1 is ENHRY and CDR2 is SYGVKD. This chain's CDR3 is CAISERGVGDTQYF. The CDR3 DNA follows: TGTGCCATCAGTGAACGGGGGGTCGGAGATACGCAGTATTTT.